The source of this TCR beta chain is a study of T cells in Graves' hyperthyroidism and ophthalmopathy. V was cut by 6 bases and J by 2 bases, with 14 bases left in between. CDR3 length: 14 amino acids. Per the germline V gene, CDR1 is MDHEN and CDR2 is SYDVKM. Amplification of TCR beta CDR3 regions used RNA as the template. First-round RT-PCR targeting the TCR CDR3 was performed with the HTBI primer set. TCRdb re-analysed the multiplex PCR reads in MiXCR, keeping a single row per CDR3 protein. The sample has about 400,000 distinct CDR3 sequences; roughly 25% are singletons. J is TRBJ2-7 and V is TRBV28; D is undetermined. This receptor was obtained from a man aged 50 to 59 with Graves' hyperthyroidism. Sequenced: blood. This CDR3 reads CASSLTLGTYEQYF. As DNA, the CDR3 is TGTGCCAGCAGCCTTACCTTGGGGACCTACGAGCAGTACTTC. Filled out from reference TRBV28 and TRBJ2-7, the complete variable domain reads DVKVTQSSRYLVKRTGEKVFLECVQDMDHENMFWYRQDPGLGLRLIYFSYDVKMKEKGDIPEGYSVSREKKERFSLILESASTNQTSMYLCASSLTLGTYEQYFGPGTRLTVT.